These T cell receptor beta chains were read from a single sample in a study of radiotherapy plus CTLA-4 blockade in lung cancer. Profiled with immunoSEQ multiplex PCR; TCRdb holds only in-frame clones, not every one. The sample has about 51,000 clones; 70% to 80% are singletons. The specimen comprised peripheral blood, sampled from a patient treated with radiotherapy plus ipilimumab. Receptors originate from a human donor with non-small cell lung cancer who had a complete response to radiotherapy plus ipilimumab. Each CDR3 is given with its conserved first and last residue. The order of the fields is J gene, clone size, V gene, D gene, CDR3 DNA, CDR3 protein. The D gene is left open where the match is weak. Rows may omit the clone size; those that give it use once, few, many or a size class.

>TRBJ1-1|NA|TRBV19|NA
TGTGCCAGTAAGGGGCCCTCAAAGTTCACTGAAGCTTTCTTT
CASKGPSKFTEAFF
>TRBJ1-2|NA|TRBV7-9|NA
TGTGCCAGCAGCTTTTTAGAGGTTTTTCGGTTTGATGGCTACACCTTC
CASSFLEVFRFDGYTF
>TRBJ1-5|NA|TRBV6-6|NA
TGTGCCAGCAGTTCAGGGAGGAGTCGAGGGGATCCCCAGCATTTT
CASSSGRSRGDPQHF
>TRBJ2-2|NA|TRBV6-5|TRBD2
TGTGCCAGCACCCACCGAGGGACTAGTAGAGATGTTCTGTTTTTT
CASTHRGTSRDVLFF
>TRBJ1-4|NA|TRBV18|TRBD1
TGTGCCAGCTCACCGACAGGGGGAAGGACTAATGAAAAACTGTTTTTT
CASSPTGGRTNEKLFF
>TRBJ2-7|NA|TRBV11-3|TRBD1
TGTGCCAGCAGCTTCGGGACAGGGGGTTCTGAACAGTACTTC
CASSFGTGGSEQYF
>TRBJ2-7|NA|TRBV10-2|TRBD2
TGCGCCAGCAGTGATTTTAGCGGGGGGATCCTCTACGAGCAGTACTTC
CASSDFSGGILYEQYF
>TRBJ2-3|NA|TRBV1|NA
TGCACCAGCAGCCAAGTTGGAACCGGGGGCACAGATACGCAGTATTTT
CTSSQVGTGGTDTQYF
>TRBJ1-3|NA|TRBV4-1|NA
TGCGCCAGCAGCCAAGATGGTACAGGGATGGGAAACACCATATATTTT
CASSQDGTGMGNTIYF
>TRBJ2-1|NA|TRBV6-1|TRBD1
TGTGCCAGCCTTAAGGCCGTTCAGGGGGCGGTTGGAGGGATCTTC
CASLKAVQGAVGGIF
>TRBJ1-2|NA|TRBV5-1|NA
TGCGCCAGCAGCCGAGAGGGGGACTATGGCTACACCTTC
CASSREGDYGYTF
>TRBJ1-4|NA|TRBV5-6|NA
TGTGCCAGCAGCCAGGATGGAGGAGGTTTGGGGGAAAAACTGTTTTTT
CASSQDGGGLGEKLFF
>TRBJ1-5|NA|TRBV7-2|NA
TGTGCCAGCAGCTTAGGTCAGGGGCCAAATCAGCCCCAGCATTTT
CASSLGQGPNQPQHF
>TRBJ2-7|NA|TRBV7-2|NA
TGTGCCAGCAGCTTAACGGGAAACGAGCAGTACTTC
CASSLTGNEQYF
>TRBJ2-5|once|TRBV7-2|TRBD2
TGTGCCAGCAGCTTAGGGGGCCTAGCGGAAGAGACCCAGTACTTC
CASSLGGLAEETQYF
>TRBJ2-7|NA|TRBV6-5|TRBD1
TGTGCCAGCAGTTCTCGGACAGGGGGGTACGAGCAGTACTTC
CASSSRTGGYEQYF
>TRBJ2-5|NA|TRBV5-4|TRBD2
TGTGCCAGCAGCTTGGGACTAGCCGGGGAGACCCAGTACTTC
CASSLGLAGETQYF
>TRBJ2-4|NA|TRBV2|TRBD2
TGTGCCAGCAGGGGGGAGGGTAGATACATTCAGTACTTC
CASRGEGRYIQYF
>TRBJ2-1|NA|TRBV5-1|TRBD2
TGCGCCAGCAGCTTGCCGGGACTAGGGGCTCCTGAGCAGTTCTTC
CASSLPGLGAPEQFF
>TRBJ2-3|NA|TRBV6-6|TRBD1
TGTGCCACCTCCTCCGGGACAGGGGTCACTGATACGCAGTATTTT
CATSSGTGVTDTQYF
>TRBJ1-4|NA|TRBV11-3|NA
TGTGCCAGCAGCTTAGGACAAGGAGAAAAACTGTTTTTT
CASSLGQGEKLFF
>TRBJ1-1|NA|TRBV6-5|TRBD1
TGTGCCAGCAGTTATACAGGGGTTGAGGTCAACACTGAAGCTTTCTTT
CASSYTGVEVNTEAFF
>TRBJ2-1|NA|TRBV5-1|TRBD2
TGCGCCAGCAGCTTGGTCGGGACTAGTGACAATGAGCAGTTCTTC
CASSLVGTSDNEQFF
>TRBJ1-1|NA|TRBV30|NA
TGTGCCTGGAGTGTAGGGGGGGCATTCACTGAAGCTTTCTTT
CAWSVGGAFTEAFF
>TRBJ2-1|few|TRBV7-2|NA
TGTGCCAGCAGCGGAGGGTGGAGTGAGCAGTTCTTC
CASSGGWSEQFF
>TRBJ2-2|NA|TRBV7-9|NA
TGTGCCAGCAGCCCTTTGCTGTGGTTCAGGGGGGACACCGGGGAGCTGTTTTTT
CASSPLLWFRGDTGELFF
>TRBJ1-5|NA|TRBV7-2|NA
TGTGCCAGCAGCACTCAGGGGAAGTTGGGCAATCAGCCCCAGCATTTT
CASSTQGKLGNQPQHF
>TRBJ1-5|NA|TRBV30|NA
TGTGCCTGGAGTCCGGACAGAGGGGGACAGCCCCAGCATTTT
CAWSPDRGGQPQHF
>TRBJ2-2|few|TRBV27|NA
TGTGCCAGCAGTTTAGACAGGATAAACGGGGAGCTGTTTTTT
CASSLDRINGELFF
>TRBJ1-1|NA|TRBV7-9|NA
TGTGCCAGCAGCTCCGGCATTACTCAGGGGGAAGCTTTCTTT
CASSSGITQGEAFF
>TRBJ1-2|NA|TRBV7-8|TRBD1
TGTGCCAGCAGCCTCGACAGGGGAGGATATGGCTACACCTTC
CASSLDRGGYGYTF
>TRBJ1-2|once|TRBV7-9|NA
TGTGCCAGCAGCTCGGGACACTTTGCAAACTATGGCTACACCTTC
CASSSGHFANYGYTF
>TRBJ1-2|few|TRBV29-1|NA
TGCAGCGTTGAAATGACTAGCTATGGCTACACCTTC
CSVEMTSYGYTF
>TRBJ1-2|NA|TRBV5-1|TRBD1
TGCGCCAGCAGCGCACAGGGGAACTATGGCTACACCTTC
CASSAQGNYGYTF
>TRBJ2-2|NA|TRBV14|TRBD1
TGTGCCAGCAGCCACTGGACCGGGACAGGGGTACTAGGGGAGCTGTTTTTT
CASSHWTGTGVLGELFF
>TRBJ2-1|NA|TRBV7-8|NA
TGTGCCAGCAGCTTACGCAGGAGTCTAGCTGGGTACAATGAGCAGTTCTTC
CASSLRRSLAGYNEQFF
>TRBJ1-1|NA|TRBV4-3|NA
TGCGCCAGCAGCCAAGGGGATGGGAGATGGGGCACTGAAGCTTTCTTT
CASSQGDGRWGTEAFF
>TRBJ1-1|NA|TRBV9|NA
TGTGCCAGCAGCGTCGGAATGGACAGATCCGCCCTGAACACTGAAGCTTTCTTT
CASSVGMDRSALNTEAFF
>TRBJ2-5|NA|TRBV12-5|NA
TGTGCTAGTGGCCAGGGGAATGGGGAGACCCAGTACTTC
CASGQGNGETQYF
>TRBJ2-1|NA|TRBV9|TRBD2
TGTGCCAGCAGCTCCGGACTAGCGGTCAAATTCTTC
CASSSGLAVKFF
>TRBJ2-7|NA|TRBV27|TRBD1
TGTGCCAGCAGTTTTGAGGTAGGGGGCCTGAACGAGCAGTACTTC
CASSFEVGGLNEQYF
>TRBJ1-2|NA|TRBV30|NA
TGTGCCTGGAGAGCGGATGGTGGCTACACCTTC
CAWRADGGYTF
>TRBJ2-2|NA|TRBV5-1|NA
TGCGCCAGCAGCCCCTTCAAGGGAGCGAACACCGGGGAGCTGTTTTTT
CASSPFKGANTGELFF
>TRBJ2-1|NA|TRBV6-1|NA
TGTGCCAGTACCTTCGACAGCAGCTCCTACAATGAGCAGTTCTTC
CASTFDSSSYNEQFF
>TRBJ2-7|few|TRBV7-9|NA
TGTGCCAGCAGCTTGCCTGGTCAGGACTACGAGCAGTACTTC
CASSLPGQDYEQYF
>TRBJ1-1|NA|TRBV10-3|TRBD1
TGTGCCATCAAGAGGACAGGAGTGAACACTGAAGCTTTCTTT
CAIKRTGVNTEAFF